This entry lists 26 T cell receptor beta chains sequenced from one sample in a study of CD8+ T cells in alopecia areata. RNA was isolated and reverse transcribed to cDNA, the sequencing template. Produced via immunoSEQ multiplex PCR; TCRdb's table is partial and in-frame only. The sample holds roughly 200,000 clones, under 60% seen once. Treatment: oral pan-JAK inhibitor, 5-10 mg twice daily. This sample comprised CD8+ T cells sorted from blood, obtained at week 24, from a patient treated with tofacitinib. These receptors were obtained from a human donor with alopecia areata.

The rearrangement joins TRBV6-1 to TRBJ2-7; possibly TRBD1 for D (6 bases). Trimming cost V 0 bases and J 9 bases, with 18 bases left between them. The germline CDR1 and CDR2 sequences are MNHNS and SASEGT. There are 15 residues in the CDR3. CDR3 DNA sequence: TGTGCCAGCAGTGAAGCAACCACAGGTCAGGGGTTGCAGTACTTC. Residues: CASSEATTGQGLQYF.

This chain links TRBV4-2 with TRBJ2-1; the D gene is possibly TRBD1 (6 bases). V was shortened by 3 bases and J by 8 bases, with 8 bases between the two germline ends. CDR1 and CDR2 (germline): LGHNA, YNFKEQ. The CDR3 is made up of 12 amino acids. The CDR3 region is CASSQTGYEQFF. The CDR3 region has the DNA TGTGCCAGCAGCCAGACAGGTTATGAGCAGTTCTTC.

This sequence joins TRBV12-5 and TRBJ1-5, with TRBD1 as a possible D gene (5 bases). CDR3 size: 14 residues. Germline CDR1 LGHNT, CDR2 FRNRAP. Trimming shortened V by 3 bases and J by 2 bases, and 8 bases separated the two germline ends. The CDR3 bases are TGTGCTAGTGGTTTCCAGGGTGGCAATCAGCCCCAGCATTTT. This sequence encodes CASGFQGGNQPQHF. Complete variable domain (other parts from reference TRBV12-5 and TRBJ1-5): DARVTQTPRHKVTEMGQEVTMRCQPILGHNTVFWYRQTMMQGLELLAYFRNRAPLDDSGMPKDRFSAEMPDATLATLKIQPSEPRDSAVYFCASGFQGGNQPQHFGDGTRLSIL.

This sequence joins TRBV7-9 and TRBJ2-3; possibly TRBD2 for D (7 bases). Germline values: CDR1 SEHNR, CDR2 FQNEAQ (reference sequence). Trimming stripped 5 bases from V and 6 bases from J, with 21 bases between. The CDR3 extends over 16 amino acids. The CDR3 DNA reads TGTGCCAGCAGCCGATCCGAGGGGGGGCCCACGGATACGCAGTATTTT. Translating it yields CASSRSEGGPTDTQYF.

This sequence joins TRBV7-9 and TRBJ1-2, with no clear D. Germline lookup yields CDR1 SEHNR and CDR2 FQNEAQ (reference sequence). CDR3 length: 15 residues. Between the trimmed V and J ends, which lost 1 base and 0 bases, there was a span of 9 bases. The CDR3 nucleotides read TGTGCCAGCAGCTTAGGGGCGGTTGCTAACTATGGCTACACCTTC. It translates to CASSLGAVANYGYTF.

There are a few counts of this clone. The chain is built from TRBV4-1 and TRBJ2-7; unclear D gene. Per the germline V gene, CDR1 is MGHRA and CDR2 is YSYEKL. The CDR3 has 14 residues. The germline V and J ends were trimmed by 2 bases and 4 bases, with 12 bases remaining between them. The CDR3, as DNA: TGCGCCAGCAGCCAAAGCGATTTGCCGTACGAGCAGTACTTC. Translating it yields CASSQSDLPYEQYF.

The genes are TRBV4-1 and TRBJ2-5; TRBD1 might be the D (6 bases). The germline V gene encodes CDR1 MGHRA and CDR2 YSYEKL. CDR3 length equals 15 residues. The V end was cut by 4 bases, the J end by 0 bases, with 12 bases between. DNA for the CDR3: TGCGCCAGCAGCCCACCATACAGGGACCAAGAGACCCAGTACTTC. Translated, it gives CASSPPYRDQETQYF.

The chain employs TRBV9 and TRBJ2-3; D uncertain. With 7 bases removed from V and 5 bases from J, the gap between germline ends came to 14 bases. The CDR3 sequence is 13 residues long. CDR1 SGDLS and CDR2 YYNGEE come from the germline V gene. Here the CDR3 DNA reads TGTGCCAGCTCCTCCTTGGGTTTAGATACGCAGTATTTT. Protein: CASSSLGLDTQYF.

In this sample, this clone turned up a few times. CDR3 bases: TGTGCCAGCAGCTTAGCGTCGGTCTATGGCTACACCTTC. Translated, it gives CASSLASVYGYTF. This chain connects TRBV7-9 to TRBJ1-2, with D uncertain. This CDR3 spans 13 amino acids. V lost 0 bases to trimming and J lost 4 bases, with 6 bases between them. The germline CDR1 and CDR2 sequences are SEHNR and FQNEAQ (reference sequence).

J is TRBJ1-2 and V is TRBV5-6; D is unclear. Germline V gives CDR1 SGHDT, CDR2 YYEEEE. The CDR3 contains 16 residues. The V gene lost 1 base and the J gene lost 2 bases, with 15 bases spanning the gap. The DNA for the CDR3 is TGTGCCAGCAGCTTGTCTTTTAGCGACACAAACTATGGCTACACCTTC. Its protein is CASSLSFSDTNYGYTF. Full variable domain (missing parts from reference TRBV5-6 and TRBJ1-2): DAGVTQSPTHLIKTRGQQVTLRCSPKSGHDTVSWYQQALGQGPQFIFQYYEEEERQRGNFPDRFSGHQFPNYSSELNVNALLLGDSALYLCASSLSFSDTNYGYTFGSGTRLTVV.

This chain links TRBV7-9 with TRBJ2-7; 8 bases fit TRBD1. This CDR3 comprises 12 residues. V was clipped by 3 bases and J by 6 bases; unmatched bases: 1. Germline CDR1 reads SEHNR; CDR2 reads FQNEAQ (reference sequence). The CDR3: CASSFRGPEQYF. The CDR3 DNA reads TGTGCCAGCAGCTTCAGGGGGCCCGAGCAGTACTTC.

The rearrangement links TRBV1 to TRBJ2-3; the D call in the table, TRBD1, was not verified against the DNA. TRBV1 is tagged as a pseudogene. CDR3 size: 18 residues. This CDR3 is CTSSQSTFRGDVTDTQYF. The CDR3 DNA reads as TGCACCAGCAGCCAATCTACCTTCAGGGGGGATGTGACAGATACGCAGTATTTT.

This clone was seen a handful of times. The rearrangement joins TRBV29-1 to TRBJ1-1; D not certain. V was trimmed by 6 bases and J by 3 bases, leaving 14 bases between them. This CDR3 is 13 amino acids long. Germline assignment: CDR1 SQVTM and CDR2 ANQGSEA. The CDR3 bases are TGCAGCGTGGGGTGGAGTTTGGACACTGAAGCTTTCTTT. This translates into CSVGWSLDTEAFF.

The chain links TRBV27 to TRBJ2-7, with 7 bases matching TRBD1. The CDR3 sequence is 15 residues long. The ends lost 2 bases at V and 0 bases at J; junction bases unmatched: 4. Per germline, CDR1 MNHEY and CDR2 SMNVEV (reference sequence). The CDR3 loop reads CASSLGRDSSYEQYF. The CDR3 DNA follows: TGTGCCAGCAGTTTAGGCCGGGACAGCTCCTACGAGCAGTACTTC.

In its sample, this clone was seen a few times. V is TRBV2 and J is TRBJ1-1; 12 nucleotides align to TRBD1. V lost 5 bases, J lost 1 base, and 2 bases stayed unmatched. The CDR3 has 15 residues. Germline V CDR1 and CDR2: SNHLY, FYNNEI. The CDR3 protein is CASSQGQGANTEAFF. The CDR3 DNA sequence: TGTGCCAGCAGTCAGGGACAGGGGGCGAACACTGAAGCTTTCTTT.

The chain has TRBV7-2 and TRBJ1-4; TRBD1 is a possible D gene (6 bases). The V end was cut by 0 bases, the J end by 8 bases, with 16 bases between. The length of the CDR3 is 16 residues. The germline V gene has CDR1 SGHTA and CDR2 FQGNSA. This CDR3 is CASSLAGGALGEKLFF. The DNA for the CDR3 is TGTGCCAGCAGCTTAGCAGGGGGGGCGCTTGGCGAAAAACTGTTTTTT.

J is TRBJ2-5 and V is TRBV7-9; D remains unclear. The CDR3 covers 15 residues. V dropped 5 bases and J dropped 5 bases, with 18 bases sitting between them. Germline V gives CDR1 SEHNR, CDR2 FQNEAQ (reference sequence). This CDR3 reads CASSTRPSGPETQYF. In nucleotides, the CDR3 is TGTGCCAGCAGCACCAGACCCTCCGGGCCGGAGACCCAGTACTTC.

This clone was found a few times. This chain uses TRBV4-1 with TRBJ2-3; no clear D gene. Trimming removed 5 bases from V and 6 bases from J, with 9 bases in between. Germline V gene data show CDR1 as MGHRA and CDR2 as YSYEKL. CDR3 size: 12 residues. CDR3 coding DNA: TGCGCCAGCAGCTCAGAATCGGATACGCAGTATTTT. It codes for CASSSESDTQYF.

The sample holds a few counts of this clone. The chain couples TRBV30 to TRBJ1-5; D might be TRBD1 (5 bases). Germline CDR1 is GTSNPN and CDR2 is SVGIG (reference sequence). The germline V and J ends were trimmed by 5 bases and 0 bases, with 11 bases remaining between them. The CDR3 covers 14 residues. As DNA, the CDR3 is TGTGCCTGGGGCCCGGGGGATAGCAATCAGCCCCAGCATTTT. Translating it yields CAWGPGDSNQPQHF.

The genes are TRBV30 and TRBJ1-1; D remains unclear. With 1 base removed from V and 10 bases from J, the gap between germline ends came to 10 bases. Germline CDR1 GTSNPN, CDR2 SVGIG (reference sequence). The CDR3 runs 11 residues. This CDR3 is CAWSEGMRAFF. CDR3 in DNA: TGTGCCTGGAGTGAAGGGATGAGAGCTTTCTTT.

The V gene is TRBV5-6, the J gene TRBJ2-3; 8 bases are a match to TRBD2. Unmatched junction bases numbered 5, after V lost 2 bases and J lost 0 bases. Looked up from germline, CDR1 is SGHDT and CDR2 is YYEEEE. CDR3 length: 16 residues. CDR3 in DNA: TGTGCCAGCAGCTTTTCGGGGGGGTATAGCACAGATACGCAGTATTTT. Translated: CASSFSGGYSTDTQYF.

The J gene is TRBJ1-4, the V gene TRBV4-1; weak D call: TRBD1 (5 bases). V was trimmed by 4 bases and J by 3 bases, leaving 9 bases between them. The CDR3 runs to 14 residues. The germline CDR1 and CDR2 sequences are MGHRA and YSYEKL. CDR3 sequence reads: CASSPGLANEKLFF. The CDR3 bases are TGCGCCAGCAGCCCGGGACTGGCTAATGAAAAACTGTTTTTT.

This clone was detected a few times. The chain has TRBV29-1 and TRBJ1-6; D ambiguous. Germline CDR1 and CDR2: SQVTM and ANQGSEA. V was shortened by 0 bases and J by 2 bases, with 14 bases between the two germline ends. The CDR3 runs to 17 residues. CDR3 sequence: CSVEDRVGATYNSPLHF. CDR3 in DNA: TGCAGCGTTGAAGATCGAGTCGGAGCTACCTATAATTCACCCCTCCACTTT.

The V gene is TRBV15, the J gene TRBJ2-7; D is perhaps TRBD1 or TRBD2 (6 bases each). The CDR3 is 14 amino acids. V was cut by 2 bases and J by 5 bases, with 13 bases left in between. The germline V gene encodes CDR1 LNHNV and CDR2 YYDKDF (reference sequence). The CDR3 nucleotides read TGTGCCACCAGCAGACCCGCGAGGGGGGACGAGCAGTACTTC. This sequence encodes CATSRPARGDEQYF.

The CDR3 DNA follows: TGTGCCAGCACCACCCTAGCGGAATTCACAGATACGCAGTATTTT. It yields the protein CASTTLAEFTDTQYF. The V and J genes are TRBV13 and TRBJ2-3; 7 nucleotides agree with TRBD2. The CDR3 has 15 amino acids. CDR1 PRHDT and CDR2 FYEKMQ come from the germline V gene (reference sequence). J gave up 2 bases and V 7 bases, and 9 bases lay outside the gene matches.

The chain joins TRBV19 to TRBJ1-1; a weak D match, TRBD1 (5 bases). V gave up 5 bases and J gave up 1 base, with 8 bases separating them. In germline, CDR1 is LNHDA, CDR2 SQIVND (reference sequence). The CDR3 is 13 residues long. The CDR3 spells CASSLGGNTEAFF. As DNA, the CDR3 is TGTGCCAGTAGTTTGGGGGGGAACACTGAAGCTTTCTTT.